This passage covers 18 T cell receptor beta chains from one sample sequenced in a study of cytomegalovirus exposure and HLA in healthy donors. In the PCR, 60 Vbeta and 13 Jbeta primers were used. TCRdb's table, derived via immunoSEQ multiplex PCR, lists solely in-frame clones and lacks some. The table includes 120,000 to 150,000 clones, more than 80% detected once. Sequencing was performed on PBMCs. The source is a woman in her thirties or forties in good health and CMV-seropositive.

The rearrangement links TRBV6-5 to TRBJ1-1, with a tentative D call TRBD1 (6 bases). V dropped 6 bases and J dropped 3 bases, with 17 bases sitting between them. The germline gives CDR1 MNHEY, CDR2 SVGAGI. This CDR3 is 15 amino acids long. The CDR3 sequence is CASRDRTDHHTEAFF. The CDR3 bases are TGTGCCAGCAGAGACCGGACAGATCACCACACTGAAGCTTTCTTT.

This chain's CDR3 is CASSATGETTDTQYF. The CDR3 DNA follows: TGCGCCAGCAGCGCGACGGGGGAGACGACAGATACGCAGTATTTT. V gene TRBV5-1 combines with J gene TRBJ2-3, with a weak D call TRBD2 (6 bases). This CDR3 spans 15 amino acids. CDR1 SGHRS and CDR2 YFSETQ come from the germline V gene. The ends were cut back, 4 bases at V and 3 bases at J, with 15 bases in the middle.

V usage is TRBV7-9 and J usage is TRBJ2-3; TRBD2 is a possible D gene (7 bases). CDR1 and CDR2 (germline): SEHNR, FQNEAQ (reference sequence). The CDR3 sequence is 17 residues long. The ends were cut back, 3 bases at V and 2 bases at J, with 18 bases in the middle. Here the CDR3 DNA reads TGTGCCAGCAGCTTTGGTTCGTGGCGGGGGCCCACAGATACGCAGTATTTT. Its protein is CASSFGSWRGPTDTQYF.

The chain carries TRBV19 and TRBJ1-3, with TRBD1 as a possible D gene (6 bases). This CDR3 has 16 residues. Trimming shortened V by 6 bases and J by 3 bases, and 18 bases separated the two germline ends. The germline V gene encodes CDR1 LNHDA and CDR2 SQIVND (reference sequence). CDR3 in amino acids: CASSLTGIQSGNTIYF. The CDR3 DNA sequence: TGTGCCAGTAGCCTCACAGGGATCCAGAGTGGAAACACCATATATTTT.

This sequence joins TRBV5-1 and TRBJ2-1; D call uncertain. Trimming removed 4 bases from V and 7 bases from J, with 9 bases in between. Germline CDR1 and CDR2: SGHRS and YFSETQ. This CDR3 region has 12 residues. CDR3 sequence: CASSRSLNEQFF. In DNA form, the CDR3 reads TGCGCCAGCAGCCGTAGTTTGAATGAGCAGTTCTTC.

The V call is TRBV11-2, the J call TRBJ2-3; TRBD1 matches 7 bases. This CDR3 comprises 19 residues. The germline gives CDR1 SGHAT, CDR2 FQNNGV. Germline trimming cut 1 base from V and 0 bases from J; bases unmatched to any gene: 13. DNA for the CDR3: TGTGCCAGCAGCTTAGGGGCTACGGACAGGTGGACTAGCACAGATACGCAGTATTTT. This encodes CASSLGATDRWTSTDTQYF. Complete variable domain (other parts from reference TRBV11-2 and TRBJ2-3): EAGVAQSPRYKIIEKRQSVAFWCNPISGHATLYWYQQILGQGPKLLIQFQNNGVVDDSQLPKDRFSAERLKGVDSTLKIQPAKLEDSAVYLCASSLGATDRWTSTDTQYFGPGTRLTVL.

CDR3 region: CASSLTGAREQYF. CDR3 sequence (DNA): TGTGCCAGCAGCTTAACAGGGGCTCGCGAGCAGTACTTC. The J gene is TRBJ2-7, the V gene TRBV7-3; tentatively, D is TRBD1 (5 bases). CDR3 length: 13 residues. Trimming pared 0 bases from V and 6 bases from J, leaving 9 bases between. Germline V gives CDR1 SGHTA, CDR2 FQGTGA.

This clone appeared a few times. The chain is built from TRBV28 and TRBJ1-5; the match to TRBD1 covers 8 bases. Germline V gene data show CDR1 as MDHEN and CDR2 as SYDVKM. The V segment lost 5 bases and the J segment 5 bases; nucleotides outside the gene matches: 11. This CDR3 region has 16 residues. Here the CDR3 reads CASSLGTGTLYQPQHF. CDR3 bases: TGTGCCAGCAGTCTGGGGACAGGAACCCTCTATCAGCCCCAGCATTTT. The variable domain in full, with the rest retrieved from reference TRBV28 and TRBJ1-5, is DVKVTQSSRYLVKRTGEKVFLECVQDMDHENMFWYRQDPGLGLRLIYFSYDVKMKEKGDIPEGYSVSREKKERFSLILESASTNQTSMYLCASSLGTGTLYQPQHFGDGTRLSIL.

The table lists this clone with a few counts. The chain links TRBV5-4 to TRBJ1-1; no clear D. This CDR3 spans 11 amino acids. Trimming took off 4 bases at V and 2 bases at J, with 3 bases between the two ends. Per the germline V gene, CDR1 is SGHNT and CDR2 is YYREEE (reference sequence). The CDR3 sequence: CASSLNTEAFF. Written as DNA, the CDR3 is TGTGCCAGCAGCCTAAACACTGAAGCTTTCTTT.

This chain connects TRBV2 to TRBJ2-5; a weak D match, TRBD1 (6 bases). The DNA end is more similar to TRBJ2-7, so the J call may be wrong. CDR1 and CDR2 from the germline V gene are SNHLY and FYNNEI. This CDR3 spans 13 amino acids. The CDR3 coding sequence is TGTGCCAGCAGTGGGCCCAGGGGCTACGAGCAGTACTTC. Protein product: CASSGPRGYEQYF.

The rearrangement links TRBV6-5 to TRBJ2-1; 8 nucleotides line up with TRBD2. The CDR3 consists of 16 residues. Germline CDR1 MNHEY, CDR2 SVGAGI. Germline trimming cut 1 base from V and 9 bases from J; bases unmatched to any gene: 11. The CDR3 region is CASSYWEGSGTGEQFF. The CDR3 DNA follows: TGTGCCAGCAGTTACTGGGAGGGTAGCGGGACTGGTGAGCAGTTCTTC.

This clone was recorded only once. The rearrangement joins TRBV7-3 to TRBJ2-2, with no clear D. CDR3 size: 14 residues. Between the trimmed V and J ends, which lost 2 bases and 1 base, there was a span of 5 bases. The germline gives CDR1 SGHTA, CDR2 FQGTGA. This CDR3 reads CASSLSVNTGELFF. The CDR3, as DNA: TGTGCCAGCAGCTTATCGGTGAACACCGGGGAGCTGTTTTTT.

In nucleotides, the CDR3 is TGCGCCAGCAGCCAAGTTATCGGGACAGCATACAATGAGCAGTTCTTC. This sequence encodes CASSQVIGTAYNEQFF. The V call is TRBV4-1, the J call TRBJ2-1, with 7 bases aligning to TRBD1. Germline CDR1 and CDR2: MGHRA and YSYEKL. The CDR3 runs to 16 residues. J gave up 4 bases and V 1 base, and 7 bases lay outside the gene matches.

This rearrangement joins TRBV29-1 to TRBJ2-3, with 7 nucleotides matching TRBD2. The CDR3 sequence is 13 residues long. Germline CDR1 SQVTM, CDR2 ANQGSEA. After removal of 7 bases from V and 5 bases from J, the junction contained 9 bases not matched to a gene. The CDR3 here is CSALGLRGDTQYF. CDR3 nucleotides: TGCAGCGCCCTGGGACTACGGGGAGATACGCAGTATTTT.

The rearrangement uses TRBV2 and TRBJ2-1; a possible D gene is TRBD2 (7 bases). From germline, CDR1 is SNHLY and CDR2 FYNNEI. This CDR3 is built from 13 residues. V gave up 4 bases and J gave up 7 bases, with 11 bases separating them. The CDR3 sequence is CASSVEGGNEQFF. CDR3 DNA sequence: TGTGCCAGCAGTGTGGAGGGGGGGAATGAGCAGTTCTTC.

The chain employs TRBV5-1 and TRBJ2-2, with 8 bases lining up with TRBD2. Germline V gene sequence: CDR1 SGHRS, CDR2 YFSETQ. V lost 4 bases, J lost 4 bases, and 6 bases stayed unmatched. The CDR3 runs to 15 residues. In DNA form, the CDR3 reads TGCGCCAGCAGCAGTAACGGGGGGGGCACCGGGGAGCTGTTTTTT. It encodes CASSSNGGGTGELFF.

This sequence joins TRBV4-1 and TRBJ1-2, with D perhaps matching TRBD1 (5 bases). Trimming cost V 3 bases and J 0 bases, with 14 bases left between them. The CDR3 totals 16 residues. CDR1 is MGHRA, CDR2 YSYEKL, per germline. CDR3 loop: CASSHAGGTSNYGYTF. As DNA, the CDR3 is TGCGCCAGCAGCCACGCGGGGGGGACCTCTAACTATGGCTACACCTTC.

V gene TRBV19 combines with J gene TRBJ2-5, with TRBD2 identical over 7 bases. Germline V lookup: CDR1 LNHDA, CDR2 SQIVND (reference sequence). J gave up 3 bases and V 0 bases, and 7 bases lay outside the gene matches. This CDR3 is built from 16 residues. The CDR3 loop is CASSIDFGGGKETQYF. DNA of the CDR3: TGTGCCAGTAGTATAGATTTTGGGGGAGGGAAAGAGACCCAGTACTTC.